This is a list of T cell receptor beta chains from one sample in a study of regulatory T cells in long-lasting Graves disease. Each CDR3 protein is one row after TCRdb ran MiXCR on the multiplex PCR reads. Among 400,000 to 500,000 distinct CDR3 sequences listed, 15% to 20% were seen once. In addition, the sample was reused for a study of T cells in Graves' hyperthyroidism and ophthalmopathy.

Sequences were derived from peripheral blood mononuclear cells (PBMCs), sampled at new diagnosis, from a patient treated with antithyroid drugs. The receptors were sampled from a young woman with Graves disease. CDR3s include the opening cysteine and the closing phenylalanine or tryptophan. Each record gives: clone size, D gene, J gene, V gene, CDR3 DNA, CDR3 protein. A D gene is named only where the DNA matches it firmly. The size of a clone is reported for some rows only, either as once, few or many, or as a class for expanded clones.

>few|TRBD1|TRBJ1-2|TRBV5-1
TGCGCCAGCAGCTTGGGCGGGACAGGGGCTTTCTATGGCTACACCTTC
CASSLGGTGAFYGYTF
>many|TRBD2|TRBJ2-1|TRBV5-1
TGTGCCAGCAGCTTAGTACTAGCGGGAGATGATGAGCAGTTCTTC
CASSLVLAGDDEQFF
>few|TRBD2|TRBJ2-1|TRBV27
TGTGCCAGCAATCGACTAGCGGGAGAGAGGAATGAGCAGTTCTTC
CASNRLAGERNEQFF
>few|-|TRBJ2-7|TRBV7-6
TGTGCCAGCAGCCCACAACAGGGTAGTGGTTACGAGCAGTACTTC
CASSPQQGSGYEQYF
>-|-|TRBJ2-5|TRBV19
TGTGCCAGTAGTATAGGTAGAGGAGGGGTGGAGACCCAGTACTTC
CASSIGRGGVETQYF
>many|-|TRBJ1-1|TRBV18
TGTGCCAGCTCACCTACGGCGGGCATGAACACTGAAGCTTTCTTT
CASSPTAGMNTEAFF
>-|-|TRBJ1-5|TRBV4-2
TGTGCCAGCAGCCAAGATTGGGCAGGGGTTCAGCCCCAGCATTTT
CASSQDWAGVQPQHF
>many|-|TRBJ2-7|TRBV7-2
TGTGCCAGCAGCTTAGATCAACCGCCCTACGAGCAGTACTTC
CASSLDQPPYEQYF
>many|-|TRBJ1-1|TRBV28
TGTGCCAGCAGTTTAGGGGGGGCCCGTGGGTTGATTGCGTCTTTCTTT
CASSLGGARGLIASFF
>few|TRBD1|TRBJ1-1|TRBV28
TGTGCCAGCAGTCAAGGACAGGGTATCACTGAAGCTTTCTTT
CASSQGQGITEAFF
>-|-|TRBJ1-3|TRBV20-1
TGCAGTGCTAGAGAGGGTGGAACCACCATATATTTT
CSAREGGTTIYF
>many|-|TRBJ2-1|TRBV10-3
TGTGCCATCAGTGATTTAGGAGTTCGTCGTGAGCAGTTCTTC
CAISDLGVRREQFF
>few|-|TRBJ1-1|TRBV7-9
TGTGCCAGCAGCTTGACATTGGGCCCGGGACAAAAGAAACTGAACACTGAAGCTTTCTTT
CASSLTLGPGQKKLNTEAFF
>few|TRBD2|TRBJ2-1|TRBV19
TGTGCCAGTAACCCGGGGGGGGCCTACAATGAGCAGTTCTTC
CASNPGGAYNEQFF
>many|TRBD2|TRBJ2-3|TRBV9
TGTGCCAGCAGCGTAGACGCGGGAGGGTCCACAGATACGCAGTATTTT
CASSVDAGGSTDTQYF
>-|-|TRBJ2-5|TRBV7-2
TGTGCCAGCCGGACGACGGGGACCCAGAAGACCCAGTACTTC
CASRTTGTQKTQYF
>few|-|TRBJ2-7|TRBV4-3
TGCGCCAGCAGCCAAGAATTAGGACTTCGCTATGAGCAGTACTTC
CASSQELGLRYEQYF
>-|TRBD1|TRBJ1-5|TRBV24-1
TGTGCCACCAGTGATGGTGGACAGGGGTTGAGTCAGCCCCAGCATTTT
CATSDGGQGLSQPQHF
>-|-|TRBJ2-5|TRBV20-1
TGCAGTGCTATTGACCGGGACAACCAAGAGACCCAGTACTTC
CSAIDRDNQETQYF
>few|-|TRBJ1-6|TRBV7-9
TGTGCCAGCAGCTTAGGGACCAATGCAGCTTACTCACCCCTCCACTTT
CASSLGTNAAYSPLHF
>many|TRBD2|TRBJ2-3|TRBV7-9
TGTGCCAGCAGCCCGGGGACTAGCGGGAGCACAGATACGCAGTATTTT
CASSPGTSGSTDTQYF
>-|TRBD1|TRBJ1-5|TRBV6-1
TGTGCCAGCACTTTATCTCAGGCAGGGGGCTTTGTAAATCAGCCCCAGCATTTT
CASTLSQAGGFVNQPQHF
>-|-|TRBJ2-7|TRBV25-1
TGTGCCAGCAGTTGGGGACTTCCCATTTCCGAGCAGTACTTC
CASSWGLPISEQYF
>many|TRBD1|TRBJ2-7|TRBV7-8
TGTGCCAGCAGCTCACCGGGACAGGGAGTCTACGAGCAGTACTTC
CASSSPGQGVYEQYF
>many|-|TRBJ2-3|TRBV5-1
TGCGCCAGCAGCTCGCAGGGGTTAGGGAGCACAGATACGCAGTATTTT
CASSSQGLGSTDTQYF
>few|-|TRBJ2-3|TRBV7-9
TGTGCCAGCAGCTTAACTAAGGGGTCAGATACGCAGTATTTT
CASSLTKGSDTQYF
>-|-|TRBJ2-7|TRBV4-1
TGCGCCAGCAGCCAAGCGCCCCGGGAGAACCCCTACGAGCAGTACTTC
CASSQAPRENPYEQYF
>-|TRBD2|TRBJ2-1|TRBV5-4
TGTGCCAGCAGCTTTATCGGTACCGAACTAGCGGGAGGGTTCTTC
CASSFIGTELAGGFF
>many|-|TRBJ2-7|TRBV28
TGTGAATCGCGGAATTCCTACGAGCAGTACTTC
CESRNSYEQYF
>many|-|TRBJ2-1|TRBV20-1
TGCAGTGCTAGAGTAGGGATAGGCCCCTACAATGAGCAGTTCTTC
CSARVGIGPYNEQFF
>many|-|TRBJ2-3|TRBV2
TGTGCCAGCAGTGATCGGGCTTACACAGATACGCAGTATTTT
CASSDRAYTDTQYF
>few|TRBD2|TRBJ2-1|TRBV6-1
TGTGCCAGCAGAGCCGGGACTAGCGGGAGCAATGAGCAGTTCTTC
CASRAGTSGSNEQFF
>-|-|TRBJ2-1|TRBV9
TGTGCCAGCAGCCGAAACGCCTACAATGAGCAGTTCTTC
CASSRNAYNEQFF
>-|TRBD1|TRBJ1-6|TRBV20-1
TGCAGTGCTAGAGGACAGGGGTTGAGTTCACCCCTCCACTTT
CSARGQGLSSPLHF
>many|-|TRBJ2-7|TRBV20-1
TGCAGTGCTAGATGGGTTAGCGCCTACGAGCAGTACTTC
CSARWVSAYEQYF
>many|TRBD1|TRBJ2-1|TRBV28
TGTGCCAGCAGTTTATATCAGGGGGCCCCCGACAATGAGCAGTTCTTC
CASSLYQGAPDNEQFF
>many|TRBD2|TRBJ2-3|TRBV20-1
TGCAGTGCTAGACCTAGCGGGAGCACAGATACGCAGTATTTT
CSARPSGSTDTQYF
>many|TRBD1|TRBJ2-2|TRBV2
TGTGCCAGCAGCACTCCACAGGGGGCTATTTCCGGGGAGCTGTTTTTT
CASSTPQGAISGELFF
>many|-|TRBJ1-5|TRBV7-8
TGTGCCAGCAGCTTCCCCGAGCCCAATCAGCCCCAGCATTTT
CASSFPEPNQPQHF
>-|-|TRBJ2-1|TRBV11-2
TGTGCCAGCTGGCGGGTTGGGGCGGCCTCTCTTTACAATGAGCAGTTCTTC
CASWRVGAASLYNEQFF
>many|TRBD1|TRBJ2-7|TRBV20-1
TGCAGTGCGTGGACAGGGCGATCCTACGAGCAGTACTTC
CSAWTGRSYEQYF
>many|-|TRBJ1-2|TRBV5-1
TGCGCCAGCAGCCCCAGGGTGGACTATGGCTACACCTTC
CASSPRVDYGYTF